Listed below are T cell receptor beta chains from one sample, sequenced in a study of graft-versus-host responses after intestinal transplantation. Profiled with immunoSEQ multiplex PCR; TCRdb holds only in-frame clones, not every one. The table has 80,000 to 100,000 clones, about 94% seen once. For these receptors, no antigen is known. Material: unstimulated CD4+ T cells sorted from spleen or lymph node cells, obtained before intestinal transplant. Receptors originate from a human donor who received an intestinal transplant. Both conserved end residues are part of each CDR3. A D gene is named only where the DNA matches it firmly. Some rows mark clone size as missing; the rest say once, few, many or name a class of expanded clone.

d_gene,v_gene,abundance,j_gene,CDR3aa,CDR3nt
TRBD2,TRBV5-1,.,TRBJ2-3,CASSLASGGGTDTQYF,TGCGCCAGCAGCTTGGCTAGCGGGGGCGGCACAGATACGCAGTATTTT
.,TRBV2,.,TRBJ2-7,CASSGAGQYF,TGTGCCAGCAGTGGAGCCGGGCAGTACTTC
.,TRBV30,.,TRBJ2-3,CAWRLGASGTDTQYF,TGTGCCTGGAGACTGGGGGCTAGCGGAACAGATACGCAGTATTTT
TRBD2,TRBV18,.,TRBJ2-5,CASSPNLAGGETQYF,TGTGCCAGCTCACCAAATCTAGCGGGAGGAGAGACCCAGTACTTC
TRBD2,TRBV5-1,.,TRBJ2-2,CASSLREGNTGELFF,TGCGCCAGCAGCTTGCGGGAGGGGAACACCGGGGAGCTGTTTTTT
.,TRBV7-9,.,TRBJ2-3,CASSFPERGYSTDTQYF,TGTGCCAGCAGCTTCCCCGAGCGCGGCTATAGCACAGATACGCAGTATTTT
TRBD2,TRBV19,.,TRBJ2-7,CASSSRSGREYEQYF,TGTGCCAGTAGTTCCCGCAGCGGGAGAGAATACGAGCAGTACTTC
.,TRBV7-9,few,TRBJ2-7,CASSLVAERPGEQYF,TGTGCCAGCAGCTTAGTAGCCGAACGGCCGGGGGAGCAGTACTTC
TRBD2,TRBV5-4,.,TRBJ2-1,CASSQSGSSYNEQFF,TGTGCCAGCAGCCAGAGCGGGAGCTCCTACAATGAGCAGTTCTTC
TRBD1,TRBV5-1,.,TRBJ2-1,CASSFGQGNEQFF,TGCGCCAGCAGCTTTGGACAGGGCAATGAGCAGTTCTTC
.,TRBV27,.,TRBJ1-6,CASSLGFPRDSPLHF,TGTGCCAGCAGTTTGGGTTTTCCGCGGGATTCACCCCTCCACTTT
TRBD1,TRBV5-1,.,TRBJ2-7,CASSLERTGAAYEQYF,TGCGCCAGCAGCCTTGAGCGGACAGGGGCGGCCTACGAGCAGTACTTC
TRBD1,TRBV11-2,.,TRBJ2-7,CASSPGTGIHEQYF,TGTGCCAGCAGCCCCGGGACAGGGATTCACGAGCAGTACTTC
TRBD2,TRBV5-1,.,TRBJ2-3,CASSTRTSGTLYTQYF,TGCGCCAGCAGCACACGGACTAGCGGGACCCTGTATACGCAGTATTTT
.,TRBV30,.,TRBJ1-5,CAWTSGSNQPQHF,TGTGCCTGGACCTCGGGAAGCAATCAGCCCCAGCATTTT
.,TRBV30,.,TRBJ2-1,CAWSGGSYNEQFF,TGTGCCTGGAGCGGGGGCTCCTACAATGAGCAGTTCTTC
.,TRBV11-3,.,TRBJ1-5,CASSRLPGSNQPQHF,TGTGCCAGCAGTCGACTTCCGGGAAGCAATCAGCCCCAGCATTTT
TRBD1,TRBV18,.,TRBJ1-3,CASSRDRAGNTIYF,TGTGCCAGCTCACGCGACAGGGCTGGAAACACCATATATTTT
.,TRBV6-4,once,TRBJ2-2,CASSDAGANTGELFF,TGTGCCAGCAGTGATGCAGGGGCGAACACCGGGGAGCTGTTTTTT
TRBD1,TRBV5-6,.,TRBJ1-4,CASSLYRGREKLFF,TGTGCCAGCAGCTTGTATAGGGGGCGCGAAAAACTGTTTTTT
.,TRBV11-2,.,TRBJ1-2,CASSLGRNYGYTF,TGTGCCAGCAGCCTGGGCCGTAACTATGGCTACACCTTC
.,TRBV6-5,.,TRBJ2-7,CASSYSRQVPQEQYF,TGTGCCAGCAGTTACTCGAGACAGGTTCCCCAAGAGCAGTACTTC
.,TRBV21-1,.,TRBJ2-1,CASSKAHSYNEQFF,TGTGCCAGCAGCAAAGCGCACAGCTACAATGAGCAGTTCTTC
.,TRBV2,.,TRBJ2-7,CASTRQPLWYF,TGTGCCAGCACCCGACAGCCCCTATGGTACTTC
TRBD2,TRBV27,.,TRBJ2-1,CASSLLTGGPYNEQFF,TGTGCCAGCAGTTTATTAACGGGAGGACCCTACAATGAGCAGTTCTTC
TRBD2,TRBV5-6,.,TRBJ2-5,CASSLARLGRGETQYF,TGTGCCAGCAGCTTGGCGCGACTAGGGCGGGGGGAGACCCAGTACTTC
.,TRBV4-3,.,TRBJ2-2,CASSHFGPAGLSNTGELFF,TGCGCCAGCAGCCATTTTGGTCCTGCGGGGCTATCGAACACCGGGGAGCTGTTTTTT
.,TRBV15,once,TRBJ1-4,CATSREGRIEKLFF,TGTGCCACCAGCAGGGAGGGACGAATTGAAAAACTGTTTTTT
.,TRBV7-8,.,TRBJ1-5,CASSLGQGPNQPQHF,TGTGCCAGCAGCTTAGGGCAGGGGCCCAATCAGCCCCAGCATTTT
.,TRBV5-6,.,TRBJ2-1,CASQVVVSGDNEQFF,TGTGCCAGCCAGGTGGTGGTGAGCGGTGACAATGAGCAGTTCTTC
TRBD2,TRBV9,.,TRBJ2-1,CASSVVGSGGHNEQFF,TGTGCCAGCAGCGTAGTAGGTAGCGGGGGACACAATGAGCAGTTCTTC
.,TRBV5-4,.,TRBJ2-5,CASSLGGASAEETQYF,TGTGCCAGCAGCTTGGGGGGAGCAAGCGCCGAAGAGACCCAGTACTTC
.,TRBV11-3,.,TRBJ2-3,CASSRGTTDTQYF,TGTGCCAGCAGCAGAGGGACAACAGATACGCAGTATTTT
.,TRBV9,.,TRBJ1-2,CASSIRGDGYGYTF,TGTGCCAGCAGCATCAGGGGTGACGGCTATGGCTACACCTTC
.,TRBV9,.,TRBJ1-4,CASSVEAFPEKLFF,TGTGCCAGCAGCGTAGAAGCATTCCCCGAAAAACTGTTTTTT
.,TRBV5-4,.,TRBJ2-1,CASSLGSAGVNEQFF,TGTGCCAGCAGCTTGGGGTCGGCAGGGGTAAATGAGCAGTTCTTC
.,TRBV5-5,once,TRBJ1-6,CASSPGTGQGLNSPLHF,TGTGCCAGCAGCCCGGGCACCGGGCAGGGACTGAATTCACCCCTCCACTTT
TRBD2,TRBV10-3,.,TRBJ2-1,CAISPSISGRAPNEQFF,TGTGCCATCAGTCCCTCCATTAGCGGGAGGGCCCCCAATGAGCAGTTCTTC
.,TRBV5-6,.,TRBJ1-5,CASSLLAGRGNQPQHF,TGTGCCAGCAGCTTGTTGGCAGGTAGAGGCAATCAGCCCCAGCATTTT
.,TRBV6-1,.,TRBJ2-3,CASALGDTQYF,TGTGCCAGCGCGCTAGGAGATACGCAGTATTTT
TRBD2,TRBV6-1,.,TRBJ2-1,CASRLAGGPGEQFF,TGTGCCAGCAGGCTAGCGGGAGGGCCTGGTGAGCAGTTCTTC
TRBD2,TRBV11-3,.,TRBJ2-5,CASSKPYGGTYQETQYF,TGTGCCAGCAGCAAACCGTACGGGGGGACCTATCAAGAGACCCAGTACTTC
.,TRBV5-1,once,TRBJ1-1,CASSLGRDTEAFF,TGCGCCAGCAGCTTGGGCAGGGACACTGAAGCTTTCTTT
TRBD1,TRBV6-6,.,TRBJ1-1,CASRQGPNTEAFF,TGTGCCAGTAGACAGGGACCGAACACTGAAGCTTTCTTT
TRBD1,TRBV27,.,TRBJ1-1,CASRSTGGFTEAFF,TGTGCCAGCAGGTCGACAGGGGGTTTCACTGAAGCTTTCTTT
.,TRBV25-1,few,TRBJ2-7,CASSDERLATGSYEQYF,TGTGCCAGCAGTGATGAGCGTCTAGCGACCGGCTCCTACGAGCAGTACTTC
.,TRBV30,.,TRBJ2-7,CAWSVGGATPYEQYF,TGTGCCTGGAGTGTTGGGGGGGCTACGCCCTACGAGCAGTACTTC
.,TRBV6-1,.,TRBJ2-2,CASREGGELFF,TGTGCCAGCAGGGAGGGCGGGGAGCTGTTTTTT
.,TRBV28,.,TRBJ2-7,CASSPRGYEQYF,TGTGCCAGCAGCCCTCGGGGATACGAGCAGTACTTC
.,TRBV6-5,.,TRBJ2-7,CASTTRRSGLEQYF,TGTGCCAGCACCACCCGACGGTCTGGACTTGAGCAGTACTTC
TRBD2,TRBV19,.,TRBJ2-7,CASSTPSTSGGIVSYEQYF,TGTGCCAGTAGTACCCCCTCGACTAGCGGGGGGATCGTCTCCTACGAGCAGTACTTC
.,TRBV6-5,.,TRBJ1-5,CASSSRGGGHNQPQHF,TGTGCCAGCAGTTCCCGGGGGGGCGGTCACAATCAGCCCCAGCATTTT